The next 25 T cell receptor beta chains were all read from a single sample in a study of identifying expanded T cells in peripheral blood. Profiling relied on immunoSEQ multiplex PCR, and the TCRdb table lists in-frame clones only, not all of them. This sample has 80,000 to 95,000 clones, with 88% found just once. The sequencing sample was made of blood. The receptors were gathered from a person aged 18 to 75 in good health.

The chain recombines TRBV5-1 with TRBJ2-3, with no clear D. CDR1 and CDR2 (germline): SGHRS, YFSETQ. The CDR3 spans 12 residues. The V end was cut by 4 bases, the J end by 6 bases, with 9 bases between. CDR3 nucleotides: TGCGCCAGCAGCCCGACCTCGGATACGCAGTATTTT. Residues: CASSPTSDTQYF.

This chain connects TRBV30 to TRBJ1-4; a weak D match, TRBD1 (6 bases). Germline CDR1 is GTSNPN and CDR2 is SVGIG (reference sequence). Trimming cost V 0 bases and J 6 bases, with 17 bases left between them. The CDR3 loop spans 16 amino acids. CDR3 protein: CAWSVPKDSYYEKLFF. Written as DNA, the CDR3 is TGTGCCTGGAGTGTACCTAAGGACAGTTACTATGAAAAACTGTTTTTT. The whole variable domain, filled in from reference TRBV30 and TRBJ1-4, reads SQTIHQWPATLVQPVGSPLSLECTVEGTSNPNLYWYRQAAGRGLQLLFYSVGIGQISSEVPQNLSASRPQDRQFILSSKKLLLSDSGFYLCAWSVPKDSYYEKLFFGSGTQLSVL.

This chain links TRBV9 with TRBJ1-4; a possible D gene is TRBD1 (5 bases). The CDR3 is 15 residues long. Germline lookup yields CDR1 SGDLS and CDR2 YYNGEE. V shed 3 bases and J shed 0 bases, with 9 bases lying between them. The DNA of the CDR3 is TGTGCCAGCAGCGCCGACAGTGCAACTAATGAAAAACTGTTTTTT. This sequence encodes CASSADSATNEKLFF.

V and J are TRBV27 and TRBJ2-7, with D hard to call. Looked up from germline, CDR1 is MNHEY and CDR2 is SMNVEV (reference sequence). This CDR3 region has 12 residues. V lost 5 bases and J 0 bases, leaving 5 bases between the germline ends. The DNA of the CDR3 is TGTGCCAGCAGTGCCTCCTCCTACGAGCAGTACTTC. Translating it yields CASSASSYEQYF.

This rearrangement joins TRBV6-5 to TRBJ2-2, with D tentatively TRBD1 (6 bases). Per germline, CDR1 MNHEY and CDR2 SVGAGI. The CDR3 has 16 amino acids. V lost 2 bases, J lost 5 bases, and 15 bases lay in between. The CDR3 DNA reads TGTGCCAGCAGTTACCAATTGGGGGCCAAAACCGGGGAGCTGTTTTTT. Protein sequence: CASSYQLGAKTGELFF.

In this sample, this clone turned up a few times. The genes are TRBV27 and TRBJ1-4, with D unresolved. V lost 4 bases and J lost 3, with 6 bases in between. The germline CDR1 and CDR2 sequences are MNHEY and SMNVEV (reference sequence). CDR3 length: 13 residues. The CDR3, as DNA: TGTGCCAGCAGTTACACCCCTAATGAAAAACTGTTTTTT. Its translation is CASSYTPNEKLFF. Looking up the rest from reference TRBV27 and TRBJ1-4 gives the full variable domain: EAQVTQNPRYLITVTGKKLTVTCSQNMNHEYMSWYRQDPGLGLRQIYYSMNVEVTDKGDVPEGYKVSRKEKRNFPLILESPSPNQTSLYFCASSYTPNEKLFFGSGTQLSVL.

The V call is TRBV6-1, the J call TRBJ2-7; D may be TRBD1 or TRBD2 (5 bases each). Looked up from germline, CDR1 is MNHNS and CDR2 is SASEGT. The CDR3 has 15 residues. V was pared by 2 bases and J by 5 bases, with 16 bases between. The DNA for the CDR3 is TGTGCCAGCAGTGAATGGTTCCGGGGCGGCGACGAGCAGTACTTC. The encoded protein is CASSEWFRGGDEQYF.

This sequence joins TRBV30 and TRBJ1-6, with TRBD1 matching over 8 bases. Germline loops: CDR1 GTSNPN, CDR2 SVGIG (reference sequence). The CDR3 is made up of 12 amino acids. The junction had 7 bases not matched to a gene; V was cut back by 4 bases and J by 14 bases. The CDR3 DNA sequence: TGTGCCTGGACTAGGGACAGGCGGACCCTCCACTTT. Amino acids: CAWTRDRRTLHF.

The rearrangement links TRBV9 to TRBJ2-7; possible D gene TRBD1, 5 bases. The CDR3 loop spans 15 amino acids. V was clipped by 0 bases and J by 4 bases, with 14 bases between them. Germline V gene data show CDR1 as SGDLS and CDR2 as YYNGEE. The CDR3 nucleotides read TGTGCCAGCAGCGTAGCAGCAGGGCCTCTTTACGAGCAGTACTTC. This gives the protein CASSVAAGPLYEQYF.

This clone was seen more than once but under ten times. The chain joins TRBV18 to TRBJ2-1; 8 bases map to TRBD1. CDR1 KGHSH and CDR2 LQKENI come from the germline V gene. J gave up 15 bases and V 7 bases, and 11 bases lay outside the gene matches. This CDR3 contains 12 residues. CDR3 residues: CASWTGSLEVFF. DNA of the CDR3: TGTGCCAGCTGGACAGGGTCCTTAGAGGTGTTCTTC.

The chain combines TRBV19 with TRBJ2-7, with 8 bases fitting TRBD1. With V trimmed by 5 bases and J by 3 bases, 3 bases remained unmatched. Germline-derived CDR1 and CDR2 are LNHDA and SQIVND (reference sequence). This CDR3 is 13 amino acids long. The CDR3 DNA sequence: TGTGCCAGTAGTCAACAGGGGGGCTACGAGCAGTACTTC. Amino acid sequence: CASSQQGGYEQYF. Full variable domain (outside the CDR3, taken from reference TRBV19 and TRBJ2-7): DGGITQSPKYLFRKEGQNVTLSCEQNLNHDAMYWYRQDPGQGLRLIYYSQIVNDFQKGDIAEGYSVSREKKESFPLTVTSAQKNPTAFYLCASSQQGGYEQYFGPGTRLTVT.

This clone was recorded only once. The chain links TRBV10-3 to TRBJ2-7; 9 bases are shared with TRBD2. V was clipped by 7 bases and J by 6 bases; unmatched bases: 7. This CDR3 spans 13 amino acids. Germline CDR1 and CDR2: ENHRY and SYGVKD. In DNA, the CDR3 is TGTGCCATCAAAAGCGGGGGGTCCCTCGAGCAGTACTTC. Its protein product is CAIKSGGSLEQYF.

This sequence joins TRBV7-9 and TRBJ2-1, with 11 positions matching TRBD2. CDR1 and CDR2 (germline): SEHNR, FQNEAQ (reference sequence). V lost 0 bases to trimming and J lost 10 bases; unmatched junction nucleotides: 8. CDR3 size: 16 residues. The CDR3 sequence is CASSLALGSGRAEQFF. DNA for the CDR3: TGTGCCAGCAGCTTAGCACTCGGTAGCGGGAGGGCAGAGCAGTTCTTC.

The V call is TRBV7-3, the J call TRBJ2-2; tentatively, D is TRBD1 (6 bases). Germline CDR1 SGHTA, CDR2 FQGTGA. The CDR3 totals 13 residues. The V end was cut by 5 bases, the J end by 5 bases, with 9 bases between. In DNA, the CDR3 is TGTGCCAGCAGCGAGCAGGGGACCGGGGAGCTGTTTTTT. As protein: CASSEQGTGELFF.

This chain connects TRBV5-6 to TRBJ1-6; TRBD1 is a possible D gene (6 bases). Germline lookup yields CDR1 SGHDT and CDR2 YYEEEE. The CDR3 sequence is 16 residues long. V shed 2 bases and J shed 7 bases, with 16 bases lying between them. For the CDR3, the DNA is TGTGCCAGCAGCTTATCCCGGGGCACAGGGAATTCACCCCTCCACTTT. Its protein is CASSLSRGTGNSPLHF.

The V call is TRBV10-2, the J call TRBJ1-5, with a tentative D call TRBD1 (6 bases). Trimming pared 0 bases from V and 4 bases from J, leaving 10 bases between. CDR1 and CDR2 (germline): WSHSY, SAAADI. The CDR3 contains 15 residues. Here the CDR3 reads CASSESGGWNQPQHF. In DNA form, the CDR3 reads TGCGCCAGCAGTGAGTCGGGGGGCTGGAATCAGCCCCAGCATTTT.

This clone was observed once. The chain links TRBV14 to TRBJ1-6; unclear D gene. Germline V gene sequence: CDR1 SGHDN, CDR2 FVKESK. The CDR3 has 16 residues. V shed 2 bases and J shed 0 bases, with 8 bases lying between them. The CDR3 region is CASSQTKSSYNSPLHF. Here the CDR3 DNA reads TGTGCCAGCAGCCAAACGAAGAGCTCCTATAATTCACCCCTCCACTTT.

The rearrangement uses TRBV4-3 and TRBJ1-2, with D hard to call. Trimming removed 0 bases from V and 0 bases from J, with 11 bases in between. CDR1 LGHNA and CDR2 YSLEER come from the germline V gene. The CDR3 runs to 16 residues. DNA for the CDR3: TGCGCCAGCAGCCAAGACTCTGCGCCCGCTAACTATGGCTACACCTTC. Protein sequence: CASSQDSAPANYGYTF.

In nucleotides, the CDR3 is TGTGCCAGCAGCGTAGTTAGCGACCCCAACGAGCAGTACTTC. It translates to CASSVVSDPNEQYF. The chain uses TRBV9 and TRBJ2-7; possible D gene TRBD2, 5 bases. The CDR3 covers 14 residues. Trimming stripped 0 bases from V and 5 bases from J, with 12 bases between. The germline gives CDR1 SGDLS, CDR2 YYNGEE.

The V and J genes are TRBV30 and TRBJ2-1, with a tentative D call TRBD1 (7 bases). The CDR3 covers 15 residues. Looked up from germline, CDR1 is GTSNPN and CDR2 is SVGIG (reference sequence). V was shortened by 4 bases and J by 5 bases, with 18 bases between the two germline ends. For the CDR3, the DNA is TGTGCCTGGACCCCGACAGGGAGGCAGCACAATGAGCAGTTCTTC. Amino acids: CAWTPTGRQHNEQFF. The variable domain in full, completed from reference TRBV30 and TRBJ2-1, reads SQTIHQWPATLVQPVGSPLSLECTVEGTSNPNLYWYRQAAGRGLQLLFYSVGIGQISSEVPQNLSASRPQDRQFILSSKKLLLSDSGFYLCAWTPTGRQHNEQFFGPGTRLTVL.

This sequence joins TRBV2 and TRBJ2-7; D gene unclear. The CDR3 has 11 residues. CDR1 and CDR2 (germline): SNHLY, FYNNEI. Trimming pared 7 bases from V and 3 bases from J, leaving 7 bases between. CDR3 protein: CASTDIYEQYF. The CDR3 DNA reads as TGTGCCAGCACGGATATCTACGAGCAGTACTTC.

This chain connects TRBV28 to TRBJ1-1; no clear D. Germline loops: CDR1 MDHEN, CDR2 SYDVKM. V was clipped by 5 bases and J by 2 bases, with 15 bases between them. The CDR3 has 15 amino acids. The CDR3 region is CASSLPTEVNTEAFF. CDR3 DNA: TGTGCCAGCAGTCTCCCGACCGAGGTTAACACTGAAGCTTTCTTT.

The chain employs TRBV30 and TRBJ2-2; TRBD1 is a possible D gene (6 bases). V lost 1 base and J 6 bases, leaving 15 bases between the germline ends. The V gene's germline CDR1 is GTSNPN and CDR2 SVGIG (reference sequence). This CDR3 comprises 15 residues. CDR3 protein: CAWSGTAPAAGELFF. CDR3 DNA: TGTGCCTGGAGTGGGACAGCCCCCGCGGCCGGGGAGCTGTTTTTT.

The chain recombines TRBV29-1 with TRBJ1-4; 8 positions match TRBD1. This CDR3 contains 15 residues. With 0 bases clipped from V and 5 bases from J, the junction kept 5 bases outside the gene matches. Germline lookup yields CDR1 SQVTM and CDR2 ANQGSEA. The DNA for the CDR3 is TGCAGCGTTGAAGACTCGGGGGACAGGAATGAAAAACTGTTTTTT. It yields the protein CSVEDSGDRNEKLFF. Complete variable domain (other parts from reference TRBV29-1 and TRBJ1-4): SAVISQKPSRDICQRGTSLTIQCQVDSQVTMMFWYRQQPGQSLTLIATANQGSEATYESGFVIDKFPISRPNLTFSTLTVSNMSPEDSSIYLCSVEDSGDRNEKLFFGSGTQLSVL.

The rearrangement joins TRBV6-6 to TRBJ2-7; D ambiguous. Germline V gene data show CDR1 as MNHNY and CDR2 as SVGAGI (reference sequence). CDR3 size: 13 residues. V lost 5 bases and J 6 bases, leaving 14 bases between the germline ends. The CDR3 reads CASSQVWRAEQYF. Here the CDR3 DNA reads TGTGCCAGCAGTCAGGTCTGGAGAGCCGAGCAGTACTTC.